This is a list of T cell receptor beta chains from one sample in a study of T cell responses to AZD1222 COVID-19 vaccine. Measured with immunoSEQ multiplex PCR; TCRdb has only the in-frame clones, and not every one. This table has some 160,000 clones, approximately 93% appearing once. Sequences were derived from peripheral blood, sampled on day 0 of AZD1222 vaccination. The receptors stem from an adult in good health. CDR3s include the opening cysteine and the closing phenylalanine or tryptophan. Each record gives: clone size, D gene, V gene, CDR3 protein. A D gene is named only where the DNA matches it firmly. Rows give clone size only sometimes, using once, few, many, or a class for an expanded clone.

.,.,TRBV3-1/TRBV3-2,CASSQGGDTEAFF
.,.,TRBV9,CASSVGTNQETQYF
.,TRBD1,TRBV18,CASSSTTGSSTEAFF
.,.,TRBV7-2,CASSFTADPNYGYTF
.,TRBD1,TRBV18,CASSETGGQGNQPQHF
.,.,TRBV2,CASQRGQETQYF
.,.,TRBV5-4,CASSLAIAGQETQYF
.,.,TRBV12-3/TRBV12-4,CASRLGARGGYTF
.,TRBD1,TRBV5-6,CASRSYDRATSEAFF
.,.,TRBV4-3,CASSHTLGRGSSYNSPLHF
.,.,TRBV12-3/TRBV12-4,CASSWDGAYGYTF
.,.,TRBV7-8,CASRYTGTISSYNSPLHF
once,.,TRBV27,CASSRGGVTEAFF
.,.,TRBV29-1,CSVELQVNTEAFF
.,TRBD1,TRBV5-1,CASSTTGTVTDTQYF
.,.,TRBV4-3,CASSQGNTEAFF
.,.,TRBV27,CASRSRDGGYGYTF
.,TRBD1,TRBV19,CASSQGTAGQAFF
few,TRBD2,TRBV24-1,CATSDSNPGGYEQYF
.,TRBD1,TRBV5-6,CASSASWTGRQPQHF
.,.,TRBV12-3/TRBV12-4,CASSSLSVEAFF
once,TRBD2,TRBV28,CASSLFPSGGSETQYF
.,.,TRBV19,CASSSGKRNSPLHF
.,TRBD1,TRBV18,CASSPSGTGHTEAFF
.,.,TRBV19,CASSIMAHARDEQFF
.,.,TRBV11-2,CASSLGTSSEAFF
.,TRBD1,TRBV9,CASSARGGVEGYTF
.,.,TRBV7-8,CASSFGLNTEAFF
.,TRBD1,TRBV6-6,CASSPADRRKETQYF
.,TRBD1,TRBV24-1,CATAGTGIGNTEAFF
.,.,TRBV19,CASSPWGRGGDTEAFF
.,.,TRBV7-9,CASSLTRQKNTEAFF
.,.,TRBV3-1/TRBV3-2,CASSQSGTPVRYEQYF
few,.,TRBV11-3,CASRVTVEAGELFF
.,.,TRBV7-8,CASSPQVPDILGDTEAFF
.,TRBD1,TRBV13,CASSSGQDNEKLFF
.,.,TRBV18,CASSPSENSGNTIYF
.,.,TRBV27,CASSFAGPPLYEQYF
few,.,TRBV6-2/TRBV6-3,CASSYRVVSNSPLHF
.,TRBD1,TRBV5-6,CASSGGQLNSPLHF
.,TRBD1,TRBV5-4,CASSYGGTGNEKLFF
.,.,TRBV12-3/TRBV12-4,CASSFLGAYGYTF
.,.,TRBV5-1,CASSREPEAGNTIYF
.,TRBD2,TRBV4-2,CASSQDYRGGRDTQYF
.,.,TRBV6-6,CASSLTDTQYF